Here is one TCR beta chain with its context. Its specificity is unknown. The study ran its PCR with 60 Vbeta and 13 Jbeta primers. Assay used: immunoSEQ multiplex PCR; TCRdb lists only in-frame clones, some missing. This repertoire includes some 72,000 clones. This entry is derived from a study of cytomegalovirus exposure and HLA in healthy donors. At the level of the study: Some 85 million unique TCRs from HLA-typed donors were held in an early data release.

Findings and caveats of the study: Relative to equally common others, HLA-associated TCR beta chains showed greater clonal expansion in a later analysis. When presence/absence was analysed, sequencing depth was taken to be roughly uniform across donors.

V was trimmed by 4 bases and J by 0 bases, leaving 9 bases between them. This CDR3 is built from 14 residues. The germline CDR1 and CDR2 sequences are MNHNS and SASEGT. These donors counted as nominally healthy when sampled, but unrecorded immune exposures were likely. The chain employs TRBV6-1 and TRBJ1-1, with unresolved D. The specimen sequenced was PBMCs. This clonotype originated in a man aged 25-45 years in good health and CMV-seronegative. CDR3 sequence reads: CASSVQAVNTEAFF. CDR3 DNA: TGTGCCAGCAGTGTTCAGGCTGTGAACACTGAAGCTTTCTTT.